This T cell receptor (beta chain) was documented in a study of blood T cells in healthy people across ages. Together with a sample-barcoded 5' primer, a J-beta primer mix was included in a second PCR lasting 7 to 11 cycles. The template-switch adaptor was a 5' adaptor with 12 random nucleotides. It tagged each cDNA molecule. TCRdb reprocessed the 5' RACE reads via MiXCR and lists one record per CDR3 protein. The sample lists more than 800,000 distinct CDR3 sequences, around 26% occurring once. This clonotype was recorded many times. Germline values: CDR1 DFQATT, CDR2 SNEGSKA (reference sequence). The CDR3 runs 16 residues. V shed 2 bases and J shed 4 bases, with 18 bases lying between them.

The chain links TRBV20-1 to TRBJ2-1; D is perhaps TRBD2 (6 bases). The sample comprised blood. This clonotype was obtained from a woman of 80 years or more in good health. The CDR3 DNA is TGCAGTGCTAGATACTTCGGGGGACCACCTTACAATGAGCAGTTCTTC. This sequence encodes CSARYFGGPPYNEQFF.